The 17 T cell receptor beta chains reported below all come from one sample, sequenced in a study of T cells in Graves' hyperthyroidism and ophthalmopathy. Researchers amplified the TCR beta CDR3 regions from RNA transcripts. Using the HTBI primer set, a first-round RT-PCR was run on the TCR CDR3. TCRdb processed the multiplex PCR reads anew with MiXCR; each CDR3 protein has one entry. This sample carries a few hundred thousand distinct CDR3 sequences, roughly an eighth of them seen once, and the ten largest clones take around 5.3%. Sample: blood. The receptor set was obtained from a woman under 30 with Graves' hyperthyroidism.

The chain combines TRBV7-6 with TRBJ1-1; D gene ambiguous. Trimming stripped 1 base from V and 1 base from J, with 7 bases between. The length of the CDR3 is 14 residues. Germline loops: CDR1 SGHVS, CDR2 FNYEAQ. The CDR3 sequence: CASSLDPGNTEAFF. DNA for the CDR3: TGTGCCAGCAGCTTAGACCCAGGGAACACTGAAGCTTTCTTT.

This clonotype was seen many times. This chain links TRBV28 with TRBJ1-1; TRBD1 matches at 11 bases. With 5 bases clipped from V and 7 bases from J, the junction kept 12 bases outside the gene matches. Germline lookup yields CDR1 MDHEN and CDR2 SYDVKM. This CDR3 is 16 amino acids long. The CDR3 DNA reads TGTGCCAGCAGTCCTGGGACAGGGGGTGGTTTAAGTGAAGCTTTCTTT. Amino acids: CASSPGTGGGLSEAFF.

The sample holds a few counts of this clonotype. J is TRBJ1-1 and V is TRBV29-1; 7 bases are a match to TRBD1. This CDR3 contains 14 residues. The V and J ends lost 7 bases and 1 base, in that order; junction bases with no gene match: 9. Germline V gene lookup returns CDR1 SQVTM and CDR2 ANQGSEA. As DNA, the CDR3 is TGCAGCGGCAGGGGACAGACCAAGAACACTGAAGCTTTCTTT. Protein sequence: CSGRGQTKNTEAFF.

The chain combines TRBV7-9 with TRBJ2-5, with TRBD2 matching 7 bases. The CDR3 extends over 16 amino acids. Germline-derived CDR1 and CDR2 are SEHNR and FQNEAQ (reference sequence). V lost 1 base to trimming and J lost 5 bases; unmatched junction nucleotides: 10. The CDR3 is CASSLGLRGSGETQYF. The CDR3 DNA reads TGTGCCAGCAGCTTAGGGTTACGCGGGAGTGGGGAGACCCAGTACTTC.

This clonotype was counted at least ten times. An end of the junction does not agree with germline; a read error may underlie this. The V and J genes are TRBV11-2 and TRBJ2-7, with D unresolved. The CDR3 spans 14 residues. Germline loops: CDR1 SGHAT, CDR2 FQNNGV. CDR3 sequence reads: CASSLDSTGLGAHF. Written as DNA, the CDR3 is TGTGCCAGCAGCTTAGATAGCACCGGGCTAGGCGCACACTTC.

This clonotype appeared many times. The rearrangement joins TRBV5-1 to TRBJ1-2, with a weak D call TRBD1 (6 bases). The CDR3 covers 15 residues. Trimming pared 4 bases from V and 4 bases from J, leaving 17 bases between. Per the germline V gene, CDR1 is SGHRS and CDR2 is YFSETQ. CDR3 region: CASSPTGTLTYGYTF. The CDR3 nucleotides read TGCGCCAGCAGCCCTACCGGGACACTGACCTATGGCTACACCTTC.

The chain employs TRBV6-2 or TRBV6-3 and TRBJ2-6; D is undetermined. Germline V gene data show CDR1 as MNHEY and CDR2 as SVGEGT. This CDR3 is built from 13 residues. With 5 bases removed from V and 6 bases from J, the gap between germline ends came to 8 bases. The CDR3 here is CASSALEANVLTF. The CDR3, as DNA: TGTGCCAGCAGTGCTCTTGAGGCCAACGTCCTGACTTTC.

This clonotype was counted at least ten times. The chain uses TRBV10-3 and TRBJ2-7; D is ambiguous. CDR1 ENHRY and CDR2 SYGVKD come from the germline V gene. The CDR3 covers 12 residues. Trimming took off 0 bases at V and 7 bases at J, with 7 bases between the two ends. The CDR3 region has the DNA TGTGCCATCAGTGAGTCTATCCAGGAGCAGTACTTC. It yields the protein CAISESIQEQYF.

This clonotype was seen repeatedly, ten times or more. This chain joins TRBV20-1 and TRBJ2-1; D not certain. This CDR3 contains 13 residues. V was cut by 1 base and J by 7 bases, with 11 bases left in between. Germline values: CDR1 DFQATT, CDR2 SNEGSKA (reference sequence). Written as DNA, the CDR3 is TGCAGTGCTAGAGCCGTAGTGACTAATGAGCAGTTCTTC. Translated: CSARAVVTNEQFF.

This clonotype was counted once. The chain links TRBV27 to TRBJ2-1; D might be TRBD1 (6 bases). Trimming removed 5 bases from V and 2 bases from J, with 13 bases in between. Germline-derived CDR1 and CDR2 are MNHEY and SMNVEV (reference sequence). The CDR3 runs 15 residues. The CDR3 DNA follows: TGTGCCAGCAGTCCCGGGACACTAACCTACAATGAGCAGTTCTTC. This translates into CASSPGTLTYNEQFF.

The chain joins TRBV6-6 to TRBJ2-7; 8 bases are a match to TRBD1. The length of the CDR3 is 15 residues. V dropped 2 bases and J dropped 5; count of bases not matched to a gene: 8. Germline loops: CDR1 MNHNY, CDR2 SVGAGI (reference sequence). The CDR3: CASSYRQGAGDEQYF. The CDR3, as DNA: TGTGCCAGCAGTTACAGGCAGGGGGCAGGAGACGAGCAGTACTTC.

The J gene is TRBJ1-2, the V gene TRBV7-3, with TRBD1 as a possible D gene (5 bases). V was shortened by 5 bases and J by 6 bases, with 13 bases between the two germline ends. The germline CDR1 and CDR2 sequences are SGHTA and FQGTGA. There are 13 residues in the CDR3. For the CDR3, the DNA is TGTGCCAGCAGCAGAGGGACTTTGGATGGCTACACCTTC. Protein product: CASSRGTLDGYTF. The whole variable domain, remainder taken from reference TRBV7-3 and TRBJ1-2, is GAGVSQTPSNKVTEKGKYVELRCDPISGHTALYWYRQSLGQGPEFLIYFQGTGAADDSGLPNDRFFAVRPEGSVSTLKIQRTERGDSAVYLCASSRGTLDGYTFGSGTRLTVV.

This clonotype was recorded only once. Possible read error: a much larger clone is one base away. The V and J genes are TRBV2 and TRBJ1-1, with 10 bases that match TRBD1. The V gene's germline CDR1 is SNHLY and CDR2 FYNNEI. The CDR3 has 14 amino acids. CDR3 sequence reads: CTSRGDRGELEAFF. For the CDR3, the DNA is TGTACCAGCAGAGGGGACAGGGGCGAGCTAGAAGCTTTCTTT.

This clonotype was seen ten or more times. The chain is built from TRBV28 and TRBJ2-7; 15 bases are shared with TRBD2. V was clipped by 1 base and J by 6 bases; unmatched bases: 7. The germline CDR1 and CDR2 sequences are MDHEN and SYDVKM. This CDR3 is 17 amino acids long. CDR3 sequence reads: CASSLSGTSGRIGEQYF. CDR3 DNA sequence: TGTGCCAGCAGTTTATCCGGGACTAGCGGGAGGATCGGCGAGCAGTACTTC.

This clonotype was recorded a few times. Just one base apart from a much larger clone, this may be a read error. This CDR3 fails to terminate in the conserved phenylalanine or tryptophan, so it likely reflects a read error. The chain links TRBV20-1 to TRBJ2-1; 9 bases align to TRBD2. The CDR3 length is 14 residues. Germline V lookup: CDR1 DFQATT, CDR2 SNEGSKA (reference sequence). J was trimmed by 0 bases and V by 6 bases; bases with no gene match: 3. CDR3 sequence reads: CSALSGSSYNEQFS. The CDR3 DNA reads TGCAGTGCCCTTAGCGGGAGCTCCTACAATGAGCAGTTCTCC.

The table lists this clonotype with many counts. The J gene is TRBJ2-5, the V gene TRBV20-1, with 9 bases aligning to TRBD2. V shed 2 bases, J shed 1 base, and the junction held 11 bases outside the gene matches. Per germline, CDR1 DFQATT and CDR2 SNEGSKA (reference sequence). This CDR3 contains 17 residues. CDR3 residues: CSARRLTGTSSQETQYF. Written as DNA, the CDR3 is TGCAGTGCTAGAAGACTAACCGGGACTAGCAGCCAAGAGACCCAGTACTTC.

This clonotype showed up many times. The chain has TRBV11-3 and TRBJ2-1, with 9 bases lining up with TRBD2. V was pared by 0 bases and J by 4 bases, with 1 base of the junction left unmatched. There are 15 residues in the CDR3. The germline V gene encodes CDR1 SGHNT and CDR2 YENEEA. The CDR3 loop is CASSLDLAGYNEQFF. Here the CDR3 DNA reads TGTGCCAGCAGCTTAGACCTAGCGGGGTACAATGAGCAGTTCTTC.